These 9 T cell receptor beta chains came from one sample sequenced in a study of shared T cell receptors in the human thymus. Clones were sequenced by immunoSEQ multiplex PCR, and TCRdb holds only the in-frame ones, with some missing. Here the sample spans more than 550,000 clones, over 75% being singletons. The sample was also reused in another study, on human thymus T cells.

Sequenced sample: thymocytes. Receptor source: a boy under two years old with a congenital heart defect.

CDR3 in amino acids: CASSEALLASRDDEQYF. The CDR3 DNA sequence: TGTGCCAGCAGTGAAGCGCTTCTGGCTAGCCGGGATGACGAGCAGTACTTC. The genes are TRBV2 and TRBJ2-7; D may be TRBD2 (5 bases). Trimming took 0 bases from V and 5 from J, leaving 20 bases between them. The CDR3 runs to 17 residues. The germline CDR1 and CDR2 sequences are SNHLY and FYNNEI.

The chain employs TRBV2 and TRBJ2-3, with 11 bases lining up with TRBD1. CDR1 is SNHLY, CDR2 FYNNEI, per germline. The CDR3 is made up of 21 amino acids. Trimming took 3 bases from V and 2 from J; bases not matched to a gene: 19. As DNA, the CDR3 is TGTGCCAGCAGTGACCAGGGTAAACCCGTGGACAGGGGGCGGTCCACAGATACGCAGTATTTT. Translation: CASSDQGKPVDRGRSTDTQYF.

Comments on this clone: One end of the junction varies from germline; a read error may be responsible. The sample has other DNA sequences that encode this CDR3 too. The chain couples TRBV5-4 to TRBJ1-6; 8 bases match TRBD1. The CDR3 is 16 amino acids. Germline values: CDR1 SGHNT, CDR2 YYREEE (reference sequence). The DNA for the CDR3 is TGTGCCAGCAGCTCCGTGGACAGGGAGCATAATTCCCCCCTCCACTTT. This translates into CASSSVDREHNSPLHF. Drawing the rest from reference TRBV5-4 and TRBJ1-6, the complete variable domain is ETGVTQSPTHLIKTRGQQVTLRCSSQSGHNTVSWYQQALGQGPQFIFQYYREEENGRGNFPPRFSGLQFPNYSSELNVNALELDDSALYLCASSSVDREHNSPLHFGNGTRLTVT.

The gene calls are TRBV29-1 and TRBJ2-5, with D tentatively TRBD1 (6 bases). There are 16 residues in the CDR3. The ends were cut back, 1 base at V and 3 bases at J, with 18 bases in the middle. CDR1 is SQVTM, CDR2 ANQGSEA, per germline. CDR3 nucleotides: TGCAGCGTTGAAGGCTTCAGGCAGGGGAGAAAAGAGACCCAGTACTTC. Translated, it gives CSVEGFRQGRKETQYF. Supplemented by reference TRBV29-1 and TRBJ2-5, the full variable domain reads SAVISQKPSRDICQRGTSLTIQCQVDSQVTMMFWYRQQPGQSLTLIATANQGSEATYESGFVIDKFPISRPNLTFSTLTVSNMSPEDSSIYLCSVEGFRQGRKETQYFGPGTRLLVL.

The CDR3 sequence: CASSRSSTSGPPTDTQYF. The CDR3 region has the DNA TGTGCCAGCAGCCGTTCATCGACTAGCGGGCCACCAACAGATACGCAGTATTTT. The chain uses TRBV5-4 and TRBJ2-3; 10 positions match TRBD2. Trimming took 4 bases from V and 3 from J; bases not matched to a gene: 14. The CDR3 extends over 18 amino acids. Looked up from germline, CDR1 is SGHNT and CDR2 is YYREEE (reference sequence).

The chain uses TRBV4-3 and TRBJ2-3; 10 bases agree with TRBD2. The CDR3 covers 21 residues. V shed 0 bases, J shed 0 bases, and the junction held 15 bases outside the gene matches. Per germline, CDR1 LGHNA and CDR2 YSLEER. The CDR3 loop reads CASSQDEGRRRTSGSTDTQYF. The CDR3 DNA reads TGCGCCAGCAGCCAAGATGAGGGCAGGCGGCGGACTAGCGGTAGCACAGATACGCAGTATTTT.

This clone was observed once. The chain combines TRBV5-4 with TRBJ1-3; TRBD1 aligns across 8 bases. Germline CDR1 reads SGHNT; CDR2 reads YYREEE (reference sequence). With V trimmed by 0 bases and J by 1 base, 6 bases remained unmatched. This CDR3 is built from 17 residues. Here the CDR3 reads CASSLAPYRGSGNTIYF. The CDR3 DNA sequence: TGTGCCAGCAGCTTGGCCCCGTACAGGGGGTCTGGAAACACCATATATTTT.

V is TRBV2 and J is TRBJ2-5; D is unclear. The J call is doubtful: the DNA matches TRBJ2-7 better. The CDR3 has 12 residues. The germline CDR1 and CDR2 sequences are SNHLY and FYNNEI. CDR3 nucleotides: TGTGCCAGCAAAGGCGGCTCCTACGAGCAGTACTTC. Translated, it gives CASKGGSYEQYF.

The chain is built from TRBV25-1 and TRBJ2-7; TRBD1 aligns across 9 bases. The V gene end was trimmed by 6 bases and the J gene end by 5 bases; junction bases not matched to a gene: 5. CDR1 is MGHDK, CDR2 SYGVNS, per germline. The CDR3 is made up of 13 amino acids. CDR3 coding DNA: TGTGCCAGCAGGGAACAGGGGGCTGACGAGCAGTACTTC. It encodes CASREQGADEQYF.